The clone carrying this T cell receptor (beta chain) has ten or more counts. TRAV- and TRBV-specific primers primed first-strand cDNA, covering alpha and beta chains. Amplification of TCRs used a constant-region primer and V-primer adapter for 20 PCR cycles. TCRdb ran MiXCR on the reads and lists one entry per CDR3 protein. In the table there are some 57,000 distinct CDR3 sequences, about 25% of which are singletons. V was pared by 3 bases and J by 5 bases, with 10 bases of the junction left unmatched. The CDR3 length is 16 residues. Germline V CDR1 and CDR2: SGHDT, YYEEEE. The source of the sample is a study of low-dose radiotherapy and immunotherapy resistance in tumors. Overall study: The schedule for Cohort 2 used 1 Gy per fraction every two weeks, which added up to 13 Gy over 26 weeks. On cycle 1 day 1, patients started four cycles of oral aspirin 300 mg daily.

Noted time point: before trial treatment. All eligible patients presented with advanced solid tumors that contained no tumor-infiltrating lymphocytes. The sample in question was PBMCs, obtained before treatment. The chain has TRBV5-6 and TRBJ2-5; 10 bases match TRBD2. The sequence derives from a male donor with prostate cancer. The CDR3 loop reads CASSYPSGGASETQYF. CDR3 bases: TGTGCCAGCAGCTACCCAAGCGGGGGGGCCAGTGAGACCCAGTACTTC.